This T cell receptor beta chain is drawn from a study of blood T cell repertoires in COVID-19. On the study more broadly: Sites in the United States, Italy and Spain provided acute and convalescent COVID-19 samples.

As originally analysed: Counts of nucleated cells, estimated from reference gene primer amplification, were obtained. Sequenced by immunoSEQ multiplex PCR; TCRdb stores in-frame clones only, minus some. V, J and clone size were drawn from that table, and D and trimming were deduced from the DNA. The data hold more than 200,000 clones, with about 89% observed a single time. Germline lookup yields CDR1 SGHRS and CDR2 YFSETQ. The CDR3 is 14 residues long. Trimming cost V 4 bases and J 6 bases; bases outside gene matches: 7. Cohorts were based on clinical histories the participants reported. The sample comprised PBMCs or T cells enriched from blood (not recorded which). This sequence originates from a woman younger than 35 who had recovered from COVID-19. This chain uses TRBV5-1 with TRBJ2-1; TRBD2 agrees at 7 bases. CDR3 nucleotide sequence: TGCGCCAGCAGCCCCCCACGGGAGGTCAATGAGCAGTTCTTC. This codes for CASSPPREVNEQFF.